The T cell receptor beta chain under discussion was sequenced for a study of blood T cells in healthy people across ages. General study findings and limits: It was not known whether donors were CMV positive (a possible confounder of expanded clonotype changes).

There are a few counts of this clonotype. Its antigen remains unidentified. Per germline, CDR1 SQVTM and CDR2 ANQGSEA. Trimming left V 4 bases short and J 7 bases short, with 19 bases between. This CDR3 is built from 14 residues. Alongside a J-beta primer mix, a sample-barcoded 5' primer served in a second PCR lasting roughly 6 to 11 cycles. TCRdb reprocessed the 5' RACE reads with MiXCR, giving one entry per CDR3 protein. The table records roughly 1.5 million distinct CDR3 sequences, roughly 43% of them present only once. The sequence was collected from a woman between 18 and 30 years old in good health. Material: blood. The chain carries TRBV29-1 and TRBJ1-2, with D maybe TRBD1 (5 bases). The CDR3 bases are TGCAGCGTTGGTGACAGCTCCCTTTCAGGTGGCTACACCTTC. Residues: CSVGDSSLSGGYTF.